The rows below give T cell receptor beta chains drawn from one sample of a study of T cell responses to AZD1222 COVID-19 vaccine. Sequencing was performed with immunoSEQ multiplex PCR; in TCRdb, only in-frame clones are kept and a portion is missing. The data show fewer than 150,000 clones, with 86% seen just once and approximately 15% held by the top ten. The specimen was peripheral blood, collected 28 days after the second AZD1222 dose. These receptors were obtained from an adult who received the AZD1222 COVID-19 vaccine. Both conserved end residues are part of each CDR3. D genes are given only for firm matches.

TRBJ2-3 | TRBV2 | NA | CASNGDPRRFSVTDTQYF
TRBJ1-1 | TRBV7-8 | NA | CASSLVGWGNTEAFF
TRBJ2-1 | TRBV7-8 | NA | CASSVFGEILGNEQFF
TRBJ2-1 | TRBV20-1 | NA | CSASPTSSEQFF
TRBJ2-3 | TRBV11-1 | NA | CASSFYGQGTDTQYF
TRBJ2-1 | TRBV7-8 | NA | CASSLRRVNSYNEQFF
TRBJ2-7 | TRBV9 | NA | CASSVDGTYEQYF
TRBJ1-4 | TRBV5-6 | NA | CASSLWGGDEKLFF
TRBJ1-1 | TRBV4-1 | NA | CASSQISENTEAFF
TRBJ1-5 | TRBV10-3 | TRBD1 | CAISQGANNQPQHF
TRBJ2-7 | TRBV14 | NA | CASSQVRDTKSEQYF
TRBJ2-4 | TRBV18 | TRBD2 | CASSPPELAGQNIQYF
TRBJ2-1 | TRBV10-3 | NA | CATQRGDEQFF
TRBJ2-1 | TRBV7-2 | TRBD2 | CASSPRIVAGGNEQFF
TRBJ1-5 | TRBV27 | NA | CASSWDASGNQPQHF
TRBJ1-3 | TRBV28 | TRBD1 | CASSPYRDRAGNTIYF
TRBJ1-5 | TRBV5-6 | NA | CASSLVGSGGPQHF
TRBJ2-2 | TRBV27 | NA | CASSRDPHTGELFF
TRBJ2-1 | TRBV7-9 | NA | CTPDRVYNEQFF
TRBJ2-2 | TRBV3-1/TRBV3-2 | NA | CASSQDGNTGELFF
TRBJ1-5 | TRBV4-1 | TRBD1 | CASSPGQGGQPQHF
TRBJ2-7 | TRBV7-8 | NA | CASSTGNRALSYEQYF
TRBJ2-1 | TRBV5-5 | TRBD2 | CASSLGPTSGRGYEQFF
TRBJ2-7 | TRBV6-5 | TRBD2 | CASSYLRTSGTYEQYF
TRBJ2-5 | TRBV7-2 | NA | CASSLQTRSQETQYF
TRBJ1-1 | TRBV4-3 | NA | CASSQEKQLNTEAFF